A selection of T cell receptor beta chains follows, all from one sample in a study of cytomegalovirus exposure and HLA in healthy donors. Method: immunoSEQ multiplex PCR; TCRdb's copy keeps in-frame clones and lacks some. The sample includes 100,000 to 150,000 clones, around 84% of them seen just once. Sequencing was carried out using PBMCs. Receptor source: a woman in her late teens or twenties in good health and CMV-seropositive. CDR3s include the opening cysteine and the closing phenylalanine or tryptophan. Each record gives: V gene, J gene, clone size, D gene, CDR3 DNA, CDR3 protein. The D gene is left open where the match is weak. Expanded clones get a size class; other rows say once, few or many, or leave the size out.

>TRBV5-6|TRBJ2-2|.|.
TGTGCCAGCAGCTTAATGGGGGGCACCGGGGAGCTGTTTTTT
CASSLMGGTGELFF
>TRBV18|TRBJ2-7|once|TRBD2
TGTGCCAGCTCAGAACTAGCGGGGGTCTTCTACGAGCAGTACTTC
CASSELAGVFYEQYF
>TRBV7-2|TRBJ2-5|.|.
TGTGCCAGCAGCTTAGCGGGGGGGCCAGAGACCCAGTACTTC
CASSLAGGPETQYF
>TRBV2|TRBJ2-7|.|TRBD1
TGTGCCAGCAGTGGGGACAGGTACTCCTACGAGCAGTACTTC
CASSGDRYSYEQYF
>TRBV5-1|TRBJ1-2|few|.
TGCGCCAGCAGCCCCTCGACAGCCTTC
CASSPSTAF
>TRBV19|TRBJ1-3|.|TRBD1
TGTGCCAGTAGTACCTTTCCGGGACAGGGGCTAAACACCATATATTTT
CASSTFPGQGLNTIYF
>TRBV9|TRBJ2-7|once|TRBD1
TGTGCCAGCAGCGTAGGTTCAGGGGGCGATTACGAGCAGTACTTC
CASSVGSGGDYEQYF
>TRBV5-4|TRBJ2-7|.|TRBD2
TGTGCCAGCAGCTCATATTCTAGCGGGGGGTGGCACGAGCAGTACTTC
CASSSYSSGGWHEQYF
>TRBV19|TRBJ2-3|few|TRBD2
TGTGCCAGTAATTCCCGGGGGGGCACAGATACGCAGTATTTT
CASNSRGGTDTQYF
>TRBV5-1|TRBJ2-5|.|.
TGCGCCAGCAGCTTGGAACTAGCTGAGACCCAGTACTTC
CASSLELAETQYF
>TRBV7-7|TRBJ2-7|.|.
TGTGCCAGCAGCTTAAACGCCTTAACATCCTACGAGCAGTACTTC
CASSLNALTSYEQYF
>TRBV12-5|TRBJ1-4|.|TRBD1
TGTGCTAGTGGGTCCACAGGGGGCGTACGGGAAAAACTGTTTTTT
CASGSTGGVREKLFF
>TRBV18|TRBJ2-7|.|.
TGTGCCAGCTCACCCTCGACCCGACAGTCCTACGAGCAGTACTTC
CASSPSTRQSYEQYF
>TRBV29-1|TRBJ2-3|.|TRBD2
TGCAGCGCCCCTAGCGGGGGGTGGGATACGCAGTATTTT
CSAPSGGWDTQYF
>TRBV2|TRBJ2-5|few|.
TGTGCCAGCAGCGCACAACAGGGCCGACAAGAGACCCAGTACTTC
CASSAQQGRQETQYF
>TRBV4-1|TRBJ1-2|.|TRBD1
TGCGCCAGCAGCCACCCAGTCCACCAGGGGGCTGAAGGCTACACCTTC
CASSHPVHQGAEGYTF
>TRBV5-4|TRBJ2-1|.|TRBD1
TGTGCCAGCAGACAGGGGAGCTACAATGAGCAGTTCTTC
CASRQGSYNEQFF
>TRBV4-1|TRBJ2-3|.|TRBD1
TGCGCCAGCAGCCCAAACCTAGGACAGGGGACAGATACGCAGTATTTT
CASSPNLGQGTDTQYF
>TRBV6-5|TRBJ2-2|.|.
TGTGCCAGCAGGCCCACAGGGCTCACCGGGGAGCTGTTTTTT
CASRPTGLTGELFF
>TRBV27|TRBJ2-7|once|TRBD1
TGTGCCAGCAGTTTAATATGGGACAGGGGCCCCTACGAGCAGTACTTC
CASSLIWDRGPYEQYF
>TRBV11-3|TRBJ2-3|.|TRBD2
TGTGCCAGCAGCTTTGGGACTAGCGGGGCTACGCAGTATTTT
CASSFGTSGATQYF
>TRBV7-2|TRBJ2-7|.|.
TGTGCCAGCAGCACCACAGGGGGGGGCGAGCAGTACTTC
CASSTTGGGEQYF
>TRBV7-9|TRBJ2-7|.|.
TGTGCCAGCAGCTCCCTTGGGGCTCCCCCGGACTACGAGCAGTACTTC
CASSSLGAPPDYEQYF
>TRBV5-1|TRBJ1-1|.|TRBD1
TGCGCCAGCAGCCCCGCACCGGACAGGGAAGCTTTCTTT
CASSPAPDREAFF
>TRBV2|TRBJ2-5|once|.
TGTGCCAGCGGCGGGGTCGGGGAGACCCAGTACTTC
CASGGVGETQYF
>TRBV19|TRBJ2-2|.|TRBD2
TGTGCCAGTAGATCCAGCGGGGGGTATGCCGGGGAGCTGTTTTTT
CASRSSGGYAGELFF
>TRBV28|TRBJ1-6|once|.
TGTGCCAGCGGAGTTTTACCCCTCCACTTT
CASGVLPLHF
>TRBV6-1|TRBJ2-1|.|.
TGTGCCAGCACTGACGGCGGGCCCCCCAATGAGCAGTTCTTC
CASTDGGPPNEQFF
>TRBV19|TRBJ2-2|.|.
TGTGCCAGTAGTATTGGAGGGGCCCCCTCCGGGGAGCTGTTTTTT
CASSIGGAPSGELFF
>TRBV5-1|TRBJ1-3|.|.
TGCGCCAGCAGCCTGGAGGAGGGCATCTCTGGAAACACCATATATTTT
CASSLEEGISGNTIYF
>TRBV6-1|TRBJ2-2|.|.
TGTGCCAGCAGTGAATGGGGGGCCGGGGAGCTGTTTTTT
CASSEWGAGELFF
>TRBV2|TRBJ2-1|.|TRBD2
TGTGCCAGCAGTGAAGCATTAGCGGGGGGGCGGGAGCAGTTCTTC
CASSEALAGGREQFF
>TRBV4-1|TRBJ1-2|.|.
TGCGCCAGCAGCCAATATCCGGACAGTAACTATGGCTACACCTTC
CASSQYPDSNYGYTF
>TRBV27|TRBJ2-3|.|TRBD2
TGTGCCAGCAGCTTGACTAGCGGTTTGGGAACAGATACGCAGTATTTT
CASSLTSGLGTDTQYF
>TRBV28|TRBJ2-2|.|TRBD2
TGTGCCAGCAGTTTAAGCGAGGCGGGGGGCTCCACCGGGGAGCTGTTTTTT
CASSLSEAGGSTGELFF
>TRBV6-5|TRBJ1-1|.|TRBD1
TGTGCCAGCAGAACACTACAGGGGGGGCACACTGAAGCTTTCTTT
CASRTLQGGHTEAFF
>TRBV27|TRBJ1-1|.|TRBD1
TGTGCCAGCACTAGACAGGGGGACACTGAAGCTTTCTTT
CASTRQGDTEAFF
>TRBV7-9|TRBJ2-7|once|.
TGTGCCAGCAGCTCCGACCGACTGAACTACGAGCAGTACTTC
CASSSDRLNYEQYF
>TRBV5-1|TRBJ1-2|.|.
TGCGCCAGCAGCCCTATTCAGGAGGGCTATGGCTACACCTTC
CASSPIQEGYGYTF
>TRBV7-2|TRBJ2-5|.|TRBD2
TGTGCCAGCAGCGCCCTAGCGGCCCAAGAGACCCAGTACTTC
CASSALAAQETQYF
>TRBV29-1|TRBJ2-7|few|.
TGCAGCGTTGATGGTAGCTCCTACGAGCAGTACTTC
CSVDGSSYEQYF
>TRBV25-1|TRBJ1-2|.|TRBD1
TGTGCCAGCAGTAAACCCGGACAGGGGGTATCCTACACCTTC
CASSKPGQGVSYTF